The present T cell receptor (beta chain) was sequenced within a study of vaccination and CD4 T cells after COVID-19. By share of the sample, this clonotype is large. Its antigen is undetermined. Treatment specified: approximately nine-day PBMC culture with coronavirus spike peptide pools or control peptides (ViraFEST assay). The Oncomine TCR Beta short-read assay sequenced DNA from cultured CD4+ T cells. The authors extracted genomic DNA from cultured CD4+ T cells. Each CDR3 protein gets one entry after TCRdb re-called the PCR reads with MiXCR. The sample has about 5,200 distinct CDR3 sequences, less than 30% seen once. V lost 5 bases and J lost 3, with 18 bases in between. CDR1 SGHTS and CDR2 YDEGEE come from the germline V gene. The CDR3 contains 16 residues.

The sample in question was CD4+ T cells from blood, cultured in vitro, obtained after SARS-CoV-2 vaccination. This receptor was obtained from a human donor who had recovered from COVID-19. The chain links TRBV5-8 to TRBJ2-1; a possible D gene is TRBD2 (5 bases). The CDR3: CASRTYPAARYNEQFF. The CDR3 DNA sequence: TGTGCCAGCAGGACGTACCCAGCGGCTCGCTACAATGAGCAGTTCTTC.